The T cell receptor beta chain under discussion was sequenced for a study of blood T cells in healthy people across ages. Germline CDR1 reads SQVTM; CDR2 reads ANQGSEA. CDR3 size: 14 residues. V lost 2 bases, J lost 2 bases, and 12 bases lay in between. Primers used in a second PCR of about 7 to 12 cycles were a sample-barcoded 5' primer and a J-beta primer mix. TCRdb reprocessed the 5' RACE reads via MiXCR and lists one record per CDR3 protein. The sample has 550,000 to 650,000 distinct CDR3 sequences, roughly a quarter seen once. Regarding the study as a whole: Both naive CD4+ cell counts and diversity were greater in long-lived donors than in aged donors. The unknown donor CMV status may have confounded expanded clonotype changes.

All donors came from Russia, were Caucasian and healthy, and spanned ages roughly 6 to 95. This clonotype was detected only a few times. The target antigen is unknown. These same records also appear under a second study, on T cells of mothers and their children.

This TCR came from a boy between 2 and 10 years old in good health. Source material: blood. The chain employs TRBV29-1 and TRBJ1-1; D might be TRBD1 (5 bases). For the CDR3, the DNA is TGCAGCGTTGAATCGACAGTTCCAAACACTGAAGCTTTCTTT. This sequence encodes CSVESTVPNTEAFF.